Listed below are T cell receptor beta chains from one sample, sequenced in a study of blood T cell repertoires in COVID-19. This table comes from immunoSEQ multiplex PCR, and its TCRdb copy is limited to in-frame clones, with some not included. The sample has about 300,000 clones; about nine tenths are singletons. Sequenced input: peripheral blood. These receptors all come from a man in his late teens or twenties with active or convalescent COVID-19. CDR3s include the opening cysteine and the closing phenylalanine or tryptophan. The D gene is left open where the match is weak. Rows give clone size only sometimes, using once, few, many, or a class for an expanded clone.

clone_size: NA; j_call: TRBJ2-3; v_call: TRBV7-7; d_call: NA; cdr3_nt: TGTGCCAGCAGTCGGATCGTGGGGCCCACAGATACGCAGTATTTT; cdr3_aa: CASSRIVGPTDTQYF
clone_size: once; j_call: TRBJ2-7; v_call: TRBV15; d_call: NA; cdr3_nt: TGTGCCACCAGCAGGGAGGTGACCTACGAGCAGTACTTC; cdr3_aa: CATSREVTYEQYF
clone_size: NA; j_call: TRBJ2-1; v_call: TRBV27; d_call: NA; cdr3_nt: TGTGCCAGCTCCGACAGGAGCTACTACAATGAGCAGTTCTTC; cdr3_aa: CASSDRSYYNEQFF
clone_size: once; j_call: TRBJ1-1; v_call: TRBV18; d_call: TRBD1; cdr3_nt: TGTGCCAGCTCACCAGCAGCAGGGGGCGCGAACACTGAAGCTTTCTTT; cdr3_aa: CASSPAAGGANTEAFF
clone_size: few; j_call: TRBJ2-3; v_call: TRBV6-4; d_call: NA; cdr3_nt: TGTGCCAGCAGTGGGACCCGACAGTCAGATACGCAGTATTTT; cdr3_aa: CASSGTRQSDTQYF
clone_size: NA; j_call: TRBJ1-1; v_call: TRBV5-1; d_call: TRBD1; cdr3_nt: TGCGCCAGCAGCTTGGGACAGGGTGCGGCTGAAGCTTTCTTT; cdr3_aa: CASSLGQGAAEAFF
clone_size: NA; j_call: TRBJ2-7; v_call: TRBV18; d_call: TRBD2; cdr3_nt: TGTGCCAGCTCACCTAGCGGGGGGTACGAGCAGTACTTC; cdr3_aa: CASSPSGGYEQYF
clone_size: NA; j_call: TRBJ1-1; v_call: TRBV7-9; d_call: NA; cdr3_nt: TGTGCCAGCAGCCCCCCAGGGAACACTGAAGCTTTCTTT; cdr3_aa: CASSPPGNTEAFF
clone_size: NA; j_call: TRBJ2-3; v_call: TRBV10-1; d_call: NA; cdr3_nt: TGCGCCACATCCCCGGGAATTGACATAGATACGCAGTATTTT; cdr3_aa: CATSPGIDIDTQYF
clone_size: NA; j_call: TRBJ1-5; v_call: TRBV19; d_call: TRBD1; cdr3_nt: TGTGCCAGTAGTATCAAGGGTCGGGACAGGGGTAGATCCCAGCCCCAGCATTTT; cdr3_aa: CASSIKGRDRGRSQPQHF
clone_size: few; j_call: TRBJ2-3; v_call: TRBV7-9; d_call: NA; cdr3_nt: TGTGCCAGCAGCTTAGCTAGCGGCACTCCTACAGATACGCAGTATTTT; cdr3_aa: CASSLASGTPTDTQYF
clone_size: NA; j_call: TRBJ2-1; v_call: TRBV12-2; d_call: NA; cdr3_nt: TGTGCAAGTCGCTTAGAACCTAGCGGGGGGAATGAGCAGTTCTTC; cdr3_aa: CASRLEPSGGNEQFF
clone_size: NA; j_call: TRBJ2-2; v_call: TRBV7-8; d_call: NA; cdr3_nt: TGTGCCAGCAGCGAGATGGGGGGAAACACCGGGGAGCTGTTTTTT; cdr3_aa: CASSEMGGNTGELFF
clone_size: NA; j_call: TRBJ2-1; v_call: TRBV7-9; d_call: NA; cdr3_nt: TGTGCCAGCAGCTTAGTCTCGTATGAGCAGTTCTTC; cdr3_aa: CASSLVSYEQFF
clone_size: NA; j_call: TRBJ1-6; v_call: TRBV13; d_call: NA; cdr3_nt: TGTGCCAGCAGCTTACAACAGGCTAATTCACCCCTCCACTTT; cdr3_aa: CASSLQQANSPLHF
clone_size: NA; j_call: TRBJ2-3; v_call: TRBV25-1; d_call: NA; cdr3_nt: TGTGCCAGCGCCTGGGGCAGGGGCGCAGATACGCAGTATTTT; cdr3_aa: CASAWGRGADTQYF
clone_size: NA; j_call: TRBJ1-4; v_call: TRBV7-9; d_call: NA; cdr3_nt: TGTGCCAGCAGCTTAGGACAAACTAATGAAAAACTGTTTTTT; cdr3_aa: CASSLGQTNEKLFF
clone_size: NA; j_call: TRBJ2-7; v_call: TRBV18; d_call: TRBD1; cdr3_nt: TGTGCCAGCTCCCTGGACAGGGGAGGCAGGTACGAGCAGTACTTC; cdr3_aa: CASSLDRGGRYEQYF
clone_size: NA; j_call: TRBJ2-4; v_call: TRBV24-1; d_call: TRBD2; cdr3_nt: TGTGCCACCAGCCCCTCCGCCGGGACTAGCGGGAGTCTGGGCAAAAACATTCAGTACTTC; cdr3_aa: CATSPSAGTSGSLGKNIQYF
clone_size: NA; j_call: TRBJ1-5; v_call: TRBV28; d_call: TRBD1; cdr3_nt: TGTGCCAGCAGAAGCGCCGGGACAGGTTTACAGCCCCAGCATTTT; cdr3_aa: CASRSAGTGLQPQHF
clone_size: NA; j_call: TRBJ2-7; v_call: TRBV4-3; d_call: NA; cdr3_nt: TGCGCCAGCAGCCAAGCCCCAGGTTCTTTTTACGAGCAGTACTTC; cdr3_aa: CASSQAPGSFYEQYF
clone_size: NA; j_call: TRBJ1-6; v_call: TRBV5-1; d_call: TRBD1; cdr3_nt: TGCGCCAGCAGCTCCGGACAGGACTTTAATTCACCCCTCCACTTT; cdr3_aa: CASSSGQDFNSPLHF
clone_size: NA; j_call: TRBJ1-2; v_call: TRBV15; d_call: NA; cdr3_nt: TGTGCCACCAGCACTGGACGGGCAGGGAAGGCTGGCTACACCTTC; cdr3_aa: CATSTGRAGKAGYTF
clone_size: NA; j_call: TRBJ2-3; v_call: TRBV3-1/TRBV3-2; d_call: NA; cdr3_nt: TGTGCCAGCAGCCCCCGGGGATTCACAGATACGCAGTATTTT; cdr3_aa: CASSPRGFTDTQYF
clone_size: NA; j_call: TRBJ1-1; v_call: TRBV6-6; d_call: NA; cdr3_nt: TGTGCCAGCAGCGACATAATGAACACTGAAGCTTTCTTT; cdr3_aa: CASSDIMNTEAFF
clone_size: NA; j_call: TRBJ1-5; v_call: TRBV27; d_call: NA; cdr3_nt: TGTGCCAGCAGTCCGCTCTATAGCAATCAGCCCCAGCATTTT; cdr3_aa: CASSPLYSNQPQHF
clone_size: NA; j_call: TRBJ2-2; v_call: TRBV19; d_call: NA; cdr3_nt: TGTGCCAGTCGAACACGTAACACCGGGGAGCTGTTTTTT; cdr3_aa: CASRTRNTGELFF
clone_size: NA; j_call: TRBJ1-1; v_call: TRBV2; d_call: TRBD1; cdr3_nt: TGTGCCAGAGTACGGACAGGGGTAAAGAACACTGAAGCTTTCTTT; cdr3_aa: CARVRTGVKNTEAFF
clone_size: few; j_call: TRBJ1-1; v_call: TRBV6-5; d_call: NA; cdr3_nt: TGTGCCAGCAGTACGACAGAGAACACTGAAGCTTTCTTT; cdr3_aa: CASSTTENTEAFF
clone_size: NA; j_call: TRBJ1-6; v_call: TRBV27; d_call: NA; cdr3_nt: TGTGCCAGCAGTTTAAGGTCGGAGCTACCCCTCCACTTT; cdr3_aa: CASSLRSELPLHF
clone_size: NA; j_call: TRBJ2-7; v_call: TRBV28; d_call: TRBD1; cdr3_nt: TGTGCCAGCAATGGAGGACAGGGCGAGTACTTC; cdr3_aa: CASNGGQGEYF
clone_size: NA; j_call: TRBJ1-2; v_call: TRBV2; d_call: TRBD1; cdr3_nt: TGTGCCAGCAGTCATTACGACAGGGTCTATGGCTACACCTTC; cdr3_aa: CASSHYDRVYGYTF
clone_size: NA; j_call: TRBJ2-1; v_call: TRBV7-2; d_call: NA; cdr3_nt: TGTGCCAGCAGCTTAGGGGGGGGGCTATATGAGCAGTTCTTC; cdr3_aa: CASSLGGGLYEQFF
clone_size: NA; j_call: TRBJ2-3; v_call: TRBV2; d_call: NA; cdr3_nt: TGTGCCGGGAGTAGGGACACAGATACGCAGTATTTT; cdr3_aa: CAGSRDTDTQYF
clone_size: NA; j_call: TRBJ2-1; v_call: TRBV7-6; d_call: NA; cdr3_nt: TGTGCCAGCAGCTTAGTTCGCGGAAGCTCCTACAATGAGCAGTTCTTC; cdr3_aa: CASSLVRGSSYNEQFF
clone_size: NA; j_call: TRBJ1-2; v_call: TRBV5-4; d_call: NA; cdr3_nt: TGTGCCAGCAAGTTTTTGGGGGAGGATGGCTACACCTTC; cdr3_aa: CASKFLGEDGYTF
clone_size: NA; j_call: TRBJ2-7; v_call: TRBV4-1; d_call: NA; cdr3_nt: TGCGCCAGCAGCCAAAGGACAGCGTACGAGCAGTACTTC; cdr3_aa: CASSQRTAYEQYF